The entry below gives a single T cell receptor beta chain sequence along with its context. What this receptor recognizes is not known. The input lacks base qualities; no much larger clone sits a single base away. The data derive from a study of beta chain features in type 1 diabetes (dated by TCRdb to the late 2010s). As for the study more broadly: Mean age, gender distribution, total cell number and subset yield were not different between patients and healthy donors. A total of some 100,000,000 sorted cells were examined across all samples, and a strong correlation was observed between cell number per subset and RNA yield. In the study, TCRB repertoires of sorted circulating CD4+ T cell subsets from recently diagnosed type 1 diabetes patients were compared with those of matched healthy donors. Naive and central memory subsets were obtained from all 28 donors, but regulatory and stem cell-like memory subsets were isolated from only 8 patients and about 8 healthy donors.

Overall results and qualifications from the work: In all four CD4+ subsets, TCRB CDR3 length was moderately but significantly shorter in type 1 diabetes patients. Sequencing cDNA rather than genomic DNA could over-represent highly expressing activated cells, although activation and CD3 levels did not differ between groups. Patients with type 1 diabetes made fewer insertions and deleted more nucleotides at VDJ recombination sites, implying thymic rearrangement abnormalities. HLA sub-analyses involved small numbers of individuals, so any influence of HLA type on TCRB rearrangement remained unresolved. Naive, central memory and regulatory TCRB repertoires appeared to be more alike among patients than among healthy donors. PCR might favor shorter templates, but patient and control samples were amplified and corrected together, so any skew would affect both groups equally.

A single peripheral blood draw of about 116 mL on average was collected from each donor into heparinised tubes. Naive, central memory, regulatory and stem cell-like memory CD4+ T cells were sorted on a BD FACSAria II using a panel including CD45RO, CCR7, CD25, CD127, CD95 and CD27. A purity above 98% was achieved for all sorted populations. PBMCs were separated immediately by Lymphoprep density gradient centrifugation and were stained directly, without being cultured. So that batch effects would be minimized, each experiment stained and sorted samples in pairs, pairing one healthy donor with one patient. The entire amount of isolated RNA was reverse transcribed using the High Capacity cDNA Reverse Transcription Kit, so the sequenced TCRB transcripts were expressed ones. Deep immunoSEQ sequencing was performed on naive, central memory and regulatory T cell samples, with an average of about 3.6 million total reads per sample. After sorted cells were lysed in RLT buffer, RNA was extracted with DNase-treated RNeasy Micro or Mini kits, with the choice depending on cell number. To prevent cross-contamination, each cell subset was processed individually, whereas patient and healthy donor samples were processed jointly. The immunoSEQ multiplex PCR was used to amplify TCRB sequences from cDNA, yielding 87-bp fragments that span the CDR3 region. Sequencing of the amplicons was done on the Illumina HiSeq platform. On the study's bioinformatics: PCR bias was corrected computationally using synthetic template baselines, and reads within Hamming distance 2 were collapsed, with unmergeable singletons discarded. Reads were aligned against IMGT to assign V, D and J genes, CDR3 length and insertions or deletions at six rearrangement sites. Clonotype counts were normalized to sorted cell number within each subset before computing true diversity and Gini coefficients with the tcR R package. The overlap coefficient, calculated on TCRB nucleotide sequences, was used to measure repertoire sharing. Out-of-frame TCRB sequences from naive cells were analyzed as a proxy for the pre-selection repertoire. This immuneACCESS table, as held by TCRdb, lists in-frame sequences with V and J called but not all clones. Of the missing ones, under half trace to an unresolved V gene in checked studies; the others have no known cause. The V and J calls and clone size were taken over from that table, and D and trimming were inferred from the DNA. Within this sample are 680,000 or so clones, with 15% of them counted one time only. Together, the top ten hold more than 0.08% of the sample.

The germline ends are 15 bases apart after V is trimmed by 0 bases and J by 0 bases. The germline V gene gives CDR1 as MDHEN and CDR2 as SYDVKM. The CDR3 holds 18 amino acids from the cysteine to the phenylalanine. Only the CDR3 part of the read is kept: 54 bases, read in frame from the first base. Recombination linked TRBV28 to TRBJ2-4, with an unclear D gene assignment. The specimen was naive CD4+ T cells from blood. Read against the paper, the sample's cell subset or site label means: true naive CD4+ T cells. The TCR was taken from a man between 18 and 29 years old in good health. Read as DNA, the sequence is TGTGCCAGCAGTTTATGGAGCTACTACTCTTTAGCCAAAAACATTCAGTACTTC. This codes for CASSLWSYYSLAKNIQYF.